The source of this T cell receptor (beta chain) is a study of response to subunit inactivated influenza vaccine. TCRdb passed the RT-PCR reads through MiXCR, listing each CDR3 protein once. The table includes 500,000 to 600,000 distinct CDR3 sequences, about 11% detected once. General study results and limits: Authors suggested that a seasonal influenza vaccination recruits few new T cells each time.

CDR3 size: 17 residues. The V end lost 1 base, the J end lost 5 bases, and 21 bases lay between the germline ends. Germline V gives CDR1 MNHEY, CDR2 SMNVEV (reference sequence). This clonotype was picked up many times. Its antigen is not identified. The data also belong to a second study, concerning T cells expressing NK-cell markers. As that study records: With UMIs, 5'RACE template switching was used to make TCR beta cDNA. Sorted CD3+CD56+NKG2C+, CD3+CD56+NKG2C- and CD3+CD56-NKG2C+ T cells supplied TCR beta repertoires. Several experiments added an anti-gamma-delta TCR antibody to sort only alpha-beta TCR T cells. In five or six donors, dominant CD3+CD56+NKG2C+ clonotypes ranked among the top 10 CD8+ clonotypes.

The chain has TRBV27 and TRBJ2-7, with D possibly being TRBD2 (6 bases). The sequenced sample was PBMCs from blood, obtained on the day of vaccination. This clonotype was sampled from a middle-aged man who received an inactivated influenza vaccine. CDR3 in DNA: TGTGCCAGCAGTTTATTGTCTGGCGGGACCGGCGTTAACGAGCAGTACTTC. It is translated as CASSLLSGGTGVNEQYF.